The 30 T cell receptor beta chains below were found in one sample sequenced in a study of cytomegalovirus exposure and HLA in healthy donors. With 60 Vbeta and 13 Jbeta primers, the PCR was carried out. The method was immunoSEQ multiplex PCR; TCRdb's version includes in-frame clones alone and lacks a portion of them. The profile shows 35,000 to 45,000 clones, 40% to 60% of them singletons. The sample comprised PBMCs. Source of these receptors: a human donor in good health.

The chain carries TRBV5-1 and TRBJ2-3; 9 bases agree with TRBD2. Germline CDR1 SGHRS, CDR2 YFSETQ. The CDR3 loop spans 21 amino acids. Unmatched junction bases numbered 25, after V lost 3 bases and J lost 5 bases. The CDR3 sequence is CASSWDPSGIMLKSYGDTQYF. CDR3 DNA sequence: TGCGCCAGCAGCTGGGACCCTAGCGGGATAATGTTAAAGTCTTACGGAGATACGCAGTATTTT.

This clone has more than one count but fewer than ten. The V call is TRBV30, the J call TRBJ2-7, with D maybe TRBD1 (6 bases). Germline loops: CDR1 GTSNPN, CDR2 SVGIG (reference sequence). The CDR3 spans 12 residues. Trimming stripped 3 bases from V and 4 bases from J, with 10 bases between. Written as DNA, the CDR3 is TGTGCCTGGAGCGCGGACAGTTACGAGCAGTACTTC. This encodes CAWSADSYEQYF.

The sample holds a few counts of this clone. The chain is built from TRBV5-1 and TRBJ1-6; TRBD1 aligns across 7 bases. CDR3 length: 15 residues. The ends lost 3 bases at V and 6 bases at J; junction bases unmatched: 6. Germline assignment: CDR1 SGHRS and CDR2 YFSETQ. The CDR3 spells CASSSSQGSNSPLHF. The CDR3 DNA sequence: TGCGCCAGCAGCTCCTCACAGGGGTCTAATTCACCCCTCCACTTT.

CDR3 protein: CAWTMGGPGTEAFF. The DNA of the CDR3 is TGTGCCTGGACGATGGGAGGGCCGGGTACTGAAGCTTTCTTT. V usage is TRBV30 and J usage is TRBJ1-1; D not resolved. CDR3 size: 14 residues. Germline loops: CDR1 GTSNPN, CDR2 SVGIG (reference sequence). V lost 4 bases and J lost 5, with 17 bases in between.

This clone has a handful of counts. This chain links TRBV19 with TRBJ2-7, with a tentative D call TRBD1 (6 bases). The CDR3 length is 13 residues. V lost 4 bases and J 6 bases, leaving 13 bases between the germline ends. Germline V gene sequence: CDR1 LNHDA, CDR2 SQIVND (reference sequence). The CDR3 nucleotides read TGTGCCAGTAGTACCCAGGGACACACCGAGCAGTACTTC. Encoded protein: CASSTQGHTEQYF.

This clone was observed a few times. This CDR3 is also generated by other DNA sequences in the sample. The CDR3 here is CASSPKGLAGTGELFF. CDR3 nucleotides: TGCGCCAGCAGCCCTAAGGGACTAGCGGGAACTGGGGAGCTGTTTTTT. This sequence joins TRBV4-3 and TRBJ2-2; 13 bases map to TRBD2. The J segment lost 8 bases and the V segment lost 4 bases, leaving 7 bases of the junction unmatched. CDR1 and CDR2 from the germline V gene are LGHNA and YSLEER. This CDR3 region has 16 residues.

In this sample, this clone turned up a few times. J is TRBJ2-5 and V is TRBV5-1; 9 bases agree with TRBD1. The end of the DNA fits TRBJ2-7 better, so the J call may be wrong. Germline-derived CDR1 and CDR2 are SGHRS and YFSETQ. The CDR3 is made up of 13 amino acids. The CDR3 region has the DNA TGCGCCAGCAGTTGGGACAGGGTGTACGAGCAGTACTTC. It specifies CASSWDRVYEQYF.

The rearrangement joins TRBV5-1 to TRBJ2-5, with D perhaps matching TRBD1 (6 bases). The V gene lost 3 bases and the J gene lost 5 bases, with 11 bases spanning the gap. The CDR3 length is 13 residues. Germline values: CDR1 SGHRS, CDR2 YFSETQ. The CDR3 region has the DNA TGCGCCAGCAGCTACGGAACAGGGGAGACCCAGTACTTC. Translation gives CASSYGTGETQYF.

This chain connects TRBV7-9 to TRBJ2-1; 9 bases map to TRBD2. The germline CDR1 and CDR2 sequences are SEHNR and FQNEAQ (reference sequence). The length of the CDR3 is 16 residues. V lost 3 bases, J lost 9 bases, and 12 bases stayed unmatched. As DNA, the CDR3 is TGTGCCAGCAGCTTCATCCCGGGACTAGCCCCGACTGAGCAGTTCTTC. It specifies CASSFIPGLAPTEQFF. Supplemented by reference TRBV7-9 and TRBJ2-1, the full variable domain reads DTGVSQNPRHKITKRGQNVTFRCDPISEHNRLYWYRQTLGQGPEFLTYFQNEAQLEKSRLLSDRFSAERPKGSFSTLEIQRTEQGDSAMYLCASSFIPGLAPTEQFFGPGTRLTVL.

The chain has TRBV5-1 and TRBJ2-5; D is undetermined. CDR1 is SGHRS and CDR2 is YFSETQ in the germline V gene. The germline V and J ends were trimmed by 6 bases and 6 bases, with 15 bases remaining between them. The CDR3 spans 13 residues. CDR3 coding DNA: TGCGCCAGCACCACGTCTAGTTCCCAGACCCAGTACTTC. It translates to CASTTSSSQTQYF.

The chain uses TRBV5-5 and TRBJ1-5; 8 bases agree with TRBD1. Germline-derived CDR1 and CDR2 are SGHKS and YYEKEE (reference sequence). Losses at the gene ends were 4 bases for V and 6 bases for J; bases not matched to a gene: 6. The CDR3 spans 14 residues. The CDR3 protein is CASSLRTGSQPQHF. As DNA, the CDR3 is TGTGCCAGCAGCCTAAGGACAGGGAGTCAGCCCCAGCATTTT. Supplemented by reference TRBV5-5 and TRBJ1-5, the full variable domain reads DAGVTQSPTHLIKTRGQQVTLRCSPISGHKSVSWYQQVLGQGPQFIFQYYEKEERGRGNFPDRFSARQFPNYSSELNVNALLLGDSALYLCASSLRTGSQPQHFGDGTRLSIL.

V is TRBV5-4 and J is TRBJ1-5; D is possibly TRBD1 (6 bases). Germline CDR1 and CDR2: SGHNT and YYREEE (reference sequence). V gave up 2 bases and J gave up 3 bases, with 9 bases separating them. The CDR3 is 14 amino acids. The CDR3 coding sequence is TGTGCCAGCAGCTTTGGGGGCAACAATCAGCCCCAGCATTTT. Protein sequence: CASSFGGNNQPQHF. Based on the CDR3 plus reference TRBV5-4 and TRBJ1-5, the full variable domain is ETGVTQSPTHLIKTRGQQVTLRCSSQSGHNTVSWYQQALGQGPQFIFQYYREEENGRGNFPPRFSGLQFPNYSSELNVNALELDDSALYLCASSFGGNNQPQHFGDGTRLSIL.

This clone was seen a handful of times. V is TRBV29-1 and J is TRBJ2-1, with 7 bases aligning to TRBD1. The CDR3 consists of 14 residues. Losses at the gene ends were 4 bases for V and 4 bases for J; bases not matched to a gene: 7. Germline lookup yields CDR1 SQVTM and CDR2 ANQGSEA. The CDR3 reads CSVVRDSSYNEQFF. As DNA, the CDR3 is TGCAGCGTTGTAAGGGACAGCTCTTACAATGAGCAGTTCTTC.

A few counts support this clone. This chain connects TRBV2 to TRBJ1-5, with TRBD1 as a possible D gene (6 bases). The germline gives CDR1 SNHLY, CDR2 FYNNEI. The CDR3 loop spans 14 amino acids. Trimming shortened V by 4 bases and J by 2 bases, and 9 bases separated the two germline ends. The CDR3 nucleotides are TGTGCCAGCAGTGTACAGGGAGGCAATCAGCCCCAGCATTTT. It codes for CASSVQGGNQPQHF.

This clone was observed a single time. This chain links TRBV14 with TRBJ2-5; no definite D call. This CDR3 contains 15 residues. Germline values: CDR1 SGHDN, CDR2 FVKESK. V was clipped by 1 base and J by 1 base, with 10 bases between them. The CDR3 protein is CASSQVVLVQETQYF. The DNA for the CDR3 is TGTGCCAGCAGCCAAGTAGTCCTTGTCCAAGAGACCCAGTACTTC.

The chain joins TRBV28 to TRBJ2-7; TRBD1 might be the D (5 bases). The V gene's germline CDR1 is MDHEN and CDR2 SYDVKM. V dropped 5 bases and J dropped 7 bases, with 15 bases sitting between them. The CDR3 loop spans 13 amino acids. The CDR3 nucleotides are TGTGCCAGCAGTCTCAACACCCCAGGGGAGCAGTACTTC. It yields the protein CASSLNTPGEQYF.

This sequence joins TRBV2 and TRBJ2-6, with 8 bases aligning to TRBD1. The V gene end was trimmed by 6 bases and the J gene end by 2 bases; junction bases not matched to a gene: 0. The CDR3 runs 14 residues. Germline values: CDR1 SNHLY, CDR2 FYNNEI. The CDR3 coding sequence is TGTGCCAGCAGGACAGGGGCTGGGGCCAACGTCCTGACTTTC. As protein: CASRTGAGANVLTF.

This clone was picked up a small number of times. The chain's CDR3 is CASSFVPGQRAYEQYF. CDR3 coding DNA: TGCGCCAGCAGCTTTGTTCCGGGACAGCGGGCCTACGAGCAGTACTTC. The genes are TRBV5-1 and TRBJ2-7; the D gene is possibly TRBD1 (7 bases). Trimming shortened V by 2 bases and J by 2 bases, and 17 bases separated the two germline ends. Germline values: CDR1 SGHRS, CDR2 YFSETQ. The CDR3 loop spans 16 amino acids.

The chain joins TRBV7-8 to TRBJ2-1, with TRBD2 matching 13 bases. The CDR3 consists of 18 residues. The ends lost 1 base at V and 7 bases at J; junction bases unmatched: 10. CDR1 is SGHVS, CDR2 FQNEAQ, per germline. The CDR3 sequence: CASSLVPFTSGRGNEQFF. CDR3 bases: TGTGCCAGCAGCTTAGTCCCCTTCACTAGCGGGAGGGGGAATGAGCAGTTCTTC.

The count of this clone is one. The J gene is TRBJ1-4, the V gene TRBV7-2, with a weak D call TRBD1 (5 bases). Per the germline V gene, CDR1 is SGHTA and CDR2 is FQGNSA. The germline V and J ends were trimmed by 1 base and 8 bases, with 17 bases remaining between them. This CDR3 spans 16 amino acids. CDR3 DNA sequence: TGTGCCAGCAGCTTAGGAGTTATTATGGGGCGCGAAAAACTGTTTTTT. It translates to CASSLGVIMGREKLFF. The complete variable domain, with remaining parts taken from reference TRBV7-2 and TRBJ1-4, reads GAGVSQSPSNKVTEKGKDVELRCDPISGHTALYWYRQSLGQGLEFLIYFQGNSAPDKSGLPSDRFSAERTGGSVSTLTIQRTQQEDSAVYLCASSLGVIMGREKLFFGSGTQLSVL.

The rearrangement uses TRBV5-6 and TRBJ2-7; 10 nucleotides match TRBD1. Germline values: CDR1 SGHDT, CDR2 YYEEEE. The CDR3 extends over 18 amino acids. V dropped 1 base and J dropped 1; count of bases not matched to a gene: 11. CDR3 protein: CASSLSGYGTGVSYEQYF. As DNA, the CDR3 is TGTGCCAGCAGCTTGTCCGGTTATGGGACAGGGGTTTCCTACGAGCAGTACTTC.

The V call is TRBV21-1, the J call TRBJ1-2; TRBD1 reflects the table's D call only, with no check against the DNA. TRBV21-1 corresponds to a pseudogene. This CDR3 comprises 14 residues. CDR3 region: CASRWQGTSYGYTF. The CDR3 region has the DNA TGTGCCAGCAGATGGCAGGGGACGAGCTATGGCTACACCTTC.

The chain employs TRBV28 and TRBJ1-5; tentatively, D is TRBD1 (5 bases). The germline V and J ends were trimmed by 2 bases and 6 bases, with 8 bases remaining between them. The CDR3 contains 13 residues. CDR1 and CDR2 (germline): MDHEN, SYDVKM. The CDR3 here is CASSLVQGQPQHF. The CDR3 region has the DNA TGTGCCAGCAGTTTAGTGCAGGGTCAGCCCCAGCATTTT. The whole variable domain, filled in from reference TRBV28 and TRBJ1-5, reads DVKVTQSSRYLVKRTGEKVFLECVQDMDHENMFWYRQDPGLGLRLIYFSYDVKMKEKGDIPEGYSVSREKKERFSLILESASTNQTSMYLCASSLVQGQPQHFGDGTRLSIL.

This clone was seen a few times. The chain combines TRBV15 with TRBJ1-2; D might be TRBD1 (5 bases). V was trimmed by 0 bases and J by 8 bases, leaving 7 bases between them. The CDR3 extends over 12 amino acids. Germline V lookup: CDR1 LNHNV, CDR2 YYDKDF (reference sequence). The CDR3 protein is CATSRDWGGYTF. In nucleotides, the CDR3 is TGTGCCACCAGCAGAGATTGGGGCGGCTACACCTTC.

The chain has TRBV13 and TRBJ1-5, with 9 bases aligning to TRBD1. The CDR3 contains 14 residues. V dropped 5 bases and J dropped 9; count of bases not matched to a gene: 8. CDR1 is PRHDT, CDR2 FYEKMQ, per germline (reference sequence). DNA of the CDR3: TGTGCCAGCAGCGTGCGACAGGGGGGGCGGCCCCAGCATTTT. Protein sequence: CASSVRQGGRPQHF.

The J gene is TRBJ2-5, the V gene TRBV9, with 12 nucleotides matching TRBD1. The DNA end is a closer match to TRBJ2-7, so the J assignment may be wrong. Per the germline V gene, CDR1 is SGDLS and CDR2 is YYNGEE. The CDR3 totals 15 residues. DNA for the CDR3: TGTGCCAGCAGCGTAGAAGGGACAGGGGGCGTCGAGCAGTACTTC. Amino acid sequence: CASSVEGTGGVEQYF.

This clone came up a few times. The chain uses TRBV4-1 and TRBJ1-4; D is possibly TRBD1 (6 bases). The CDR3 loop spans 15 amino acids. V was shortened by 3 bases and J by 4 bases, with 12 bases between the two germline ends. Germline V gene sequence: CDR1 MGHRA, CDR2 YSYEKL. CDR3: CASSQLDSDNEKLFF. DNA of the CDR3: TGCGCCAGCAGCCAGCTGGACAGTGATAATGAAAAACTGTTTTTT.

This clone occurred a few times. This chain joins TRBV18 and TRBJ1-5; TRBD1 matches 7 bases. The CDR3 runs to 15 residues. Trimming removed 3 bases from V and 2 bases from J; junction bases left unmatched: 4. The V gene's germline CDR1 is KGHSH and CDR2 LQKENI. The CDR3 protein is CASSPHDRGNQPQHF. The CDR3 DNA sequence: TGTGCCAGCTCACCGCACGACAGGGGCAATCAGCCCCAGCATTTT.

This chain joins TRBV7-3 and TRBJ2-7; 7 bases map to TRBD1. The V segment lost 8 bases and the J segment 3 bases; nucleotides outside the gene matches: 7. The CDR3 sequence is 13 residues long. In germline, CDR1 is SGHTA, CDR2 FQGTGA. The CDR3 loop reads CASSPGQRYEQYF. The CDR3 DNA sequence: TGTGCCAGCTCCCCGGGACAGCGCTACGAGCAGTACTTC.

The V call is TRBV23-1, the J call TRBJ2-7, with 13 bases identical to TRBD2. TRBV23-1 is an ORF, with its function uncertain. This CDR3 is 19 amino acids long. Germline trimming cut 5 bases from V and 2 bases from J; bases unmatched to any gene: 15. The CDR3 DNA is TGCGCCAGCAGTGTAGCGTCCAGGACTAGCGGGAGTCGCCCCTACGAGCAGTACTTC. Translating it yields CASSVASRTSGSRPYEQYF.